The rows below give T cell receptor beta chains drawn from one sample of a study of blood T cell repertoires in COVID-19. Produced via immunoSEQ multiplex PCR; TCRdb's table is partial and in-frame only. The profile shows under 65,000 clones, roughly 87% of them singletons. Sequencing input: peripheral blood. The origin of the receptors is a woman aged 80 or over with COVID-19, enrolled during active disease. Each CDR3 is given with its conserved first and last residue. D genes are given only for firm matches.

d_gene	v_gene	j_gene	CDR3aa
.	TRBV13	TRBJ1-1	CASSPQPRGFRTEAFF
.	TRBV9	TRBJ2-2	CASSVGPGANTGELFF
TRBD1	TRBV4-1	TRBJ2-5	CASSQDPGQRRETQYF
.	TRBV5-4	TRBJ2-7	CASSLDGGLSYEQYF
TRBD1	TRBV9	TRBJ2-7	CASSVGQGVDEQYF
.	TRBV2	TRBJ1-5	CASSATGSRNQPQHF
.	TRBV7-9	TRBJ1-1	CASRLTENTEAFF
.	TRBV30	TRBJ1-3	CAWSTVSSGNTIYF
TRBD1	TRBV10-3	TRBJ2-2	CAISKSGQVNTGELFF
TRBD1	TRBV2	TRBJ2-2	CASRGQGGTGELFF
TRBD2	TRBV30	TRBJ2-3	CAWSTSGSTDTQYF
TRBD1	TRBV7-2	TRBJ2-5	CATGTGAKETQYF
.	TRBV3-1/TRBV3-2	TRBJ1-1	CASSQDIPYPAFF
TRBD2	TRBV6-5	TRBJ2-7	CASKAGGVYEQYF
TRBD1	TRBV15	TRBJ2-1	CATSEPGQGSNEQFF
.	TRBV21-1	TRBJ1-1	CASSKARKRAGGAEAFF
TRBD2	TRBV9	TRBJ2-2	CASSVGSGGVGGELFF
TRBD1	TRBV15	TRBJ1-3	CATSRDIRTGKAPPPGNTIYF
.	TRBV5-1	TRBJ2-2	CASSSAQGSTGELFF
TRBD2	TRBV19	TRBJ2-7	CASRERGSSYEQYF
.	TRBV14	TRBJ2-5	CASSQDIAGRETQYF
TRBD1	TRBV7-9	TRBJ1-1	CASSLTGGVTSEAFF
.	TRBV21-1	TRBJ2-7	CASSEVRVSYEQYF
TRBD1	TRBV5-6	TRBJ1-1	CASSFRTGAITEAFF
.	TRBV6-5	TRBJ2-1	CASRNRGLNEQFF
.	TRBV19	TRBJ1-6	CASSPTGHLSSYNSPLHF
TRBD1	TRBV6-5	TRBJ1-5	CASRTGIGLQPQHF
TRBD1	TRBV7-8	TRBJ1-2	CASSVLRQGVSTGYTF
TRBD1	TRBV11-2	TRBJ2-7	CASSLEQGVYEQYF
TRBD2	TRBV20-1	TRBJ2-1	CSASPQGLAPPNEQFF
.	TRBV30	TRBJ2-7	CAWSLPAGAGREQYF
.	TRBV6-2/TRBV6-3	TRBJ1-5	CASSYGQSQHF
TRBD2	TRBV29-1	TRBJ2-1	CSGFSGGANEQFF
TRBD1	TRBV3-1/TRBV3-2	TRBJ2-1	CASSQDPGQDYNEQFF
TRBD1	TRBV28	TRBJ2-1	CASSTPRTGENEQFF
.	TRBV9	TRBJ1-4	CASSSHLEGGGNEKLFF
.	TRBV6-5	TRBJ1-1	CASSRLDWTEAFF
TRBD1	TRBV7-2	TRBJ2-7	CASSYGTASSYEQYF
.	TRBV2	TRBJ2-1	CASTTQANSLRPPYYNEQFF
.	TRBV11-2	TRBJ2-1	CASSLQGTGYNEQFF
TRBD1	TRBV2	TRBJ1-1	CASRGTGNTEAFF
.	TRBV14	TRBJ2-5	CASSQAGPVQYF
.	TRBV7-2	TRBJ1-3	CASSLQGSGNTIYF
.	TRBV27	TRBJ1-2	CASREVRGGYTF
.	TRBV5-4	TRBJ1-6	CASSLDEKGALHF
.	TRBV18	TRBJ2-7	CASSPQGSGNSEQYF
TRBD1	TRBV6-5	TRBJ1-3	CASSYSGQAGNTIYF
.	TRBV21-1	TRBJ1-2	CASSRDWTGGYGYTF
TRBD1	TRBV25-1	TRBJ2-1	CASSENRGPYNEQFF
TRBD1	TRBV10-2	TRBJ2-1	CASSDMGQSSYNEQFF
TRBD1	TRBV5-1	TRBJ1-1	CASSRRSSTGGSTEAFF
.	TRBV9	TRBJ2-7	CASSATGGLTPYEQYF
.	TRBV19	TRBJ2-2	CASSRQSGELFF
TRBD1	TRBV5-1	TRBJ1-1	CASSPSTGTGIPREAFF